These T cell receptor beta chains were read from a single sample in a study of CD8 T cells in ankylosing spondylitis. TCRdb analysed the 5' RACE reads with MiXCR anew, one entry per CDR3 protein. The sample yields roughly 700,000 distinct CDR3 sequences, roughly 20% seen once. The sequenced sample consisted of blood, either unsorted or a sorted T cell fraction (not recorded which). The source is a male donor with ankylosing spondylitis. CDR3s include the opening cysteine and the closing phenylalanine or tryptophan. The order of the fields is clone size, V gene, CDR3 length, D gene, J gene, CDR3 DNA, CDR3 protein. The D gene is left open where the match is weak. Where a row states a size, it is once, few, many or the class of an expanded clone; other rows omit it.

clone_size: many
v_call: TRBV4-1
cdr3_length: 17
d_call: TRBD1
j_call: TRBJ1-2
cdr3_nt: TGCGCCAGCAGCCCCTCGAATGATCCGGACAGGGTCTATGGCTACACCTTC
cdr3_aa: CASSPSNDPDRVYGYTF

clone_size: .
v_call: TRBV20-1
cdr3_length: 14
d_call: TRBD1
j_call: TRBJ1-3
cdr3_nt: TGCAGTGCTAGGGCCTACAGGGGAGGGAACACCATATATTTT
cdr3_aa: CSARAYRGGNTIYF

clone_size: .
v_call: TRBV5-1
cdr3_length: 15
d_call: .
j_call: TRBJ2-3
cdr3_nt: TGCGCCAGCAGCTTCCGGGTAGATGGCACAGATACGCAGTATTTT
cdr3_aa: CASSFRVDGTDTQYF

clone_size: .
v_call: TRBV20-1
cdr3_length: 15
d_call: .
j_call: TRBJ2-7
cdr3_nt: TGCAGTGCTAGAGATCGGGGACCGTGGGCCTACGAGCAGTACTTC
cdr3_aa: CSARDRGPWAYEQYF

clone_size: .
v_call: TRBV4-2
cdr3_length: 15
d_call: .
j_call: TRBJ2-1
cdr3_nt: TGTGCCAGCAGCCAAGATGGCCGGACCTACAATGAGCAGTTCTTC
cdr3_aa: CASSQDGRTYNEQFF

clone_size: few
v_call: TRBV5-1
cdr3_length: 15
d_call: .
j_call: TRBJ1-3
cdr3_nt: TGCGCCAGCAGGCCAGGTGCCCTCTCTGGAAACACCATATATTTT
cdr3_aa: CASRPGALSGNTIYF

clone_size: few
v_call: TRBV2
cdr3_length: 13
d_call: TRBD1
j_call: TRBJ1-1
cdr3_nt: TGTGCCAGCAGTACCACAGGGGCCTCAGAAGCTTTCTTT
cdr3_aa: CASSTTGASEAFF

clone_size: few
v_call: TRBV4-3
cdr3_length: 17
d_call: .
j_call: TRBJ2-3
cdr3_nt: TGCGCCAGCAGCCAAGGGAGAGGGAGCTCTAGCACAGATACGCAGTATTTT
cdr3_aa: CASSQGRGSSSTDTQYF

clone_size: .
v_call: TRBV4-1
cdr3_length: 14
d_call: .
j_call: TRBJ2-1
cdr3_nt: TGCGCCAGCAGCCCGACAGGACGTCCGAATGAGCAGTTCTTC
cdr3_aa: CASSPTGRPNEQFF

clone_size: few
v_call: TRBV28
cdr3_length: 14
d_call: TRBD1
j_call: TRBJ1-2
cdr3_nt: TGTGCCAGCATCGATCTGGACAGGGTAACTGGCTACACCTTC
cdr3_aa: CASIDLDRVTGYTF

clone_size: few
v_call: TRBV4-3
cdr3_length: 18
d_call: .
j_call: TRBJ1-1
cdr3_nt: TGCGCCAGCAGCCAAGAGACTCGACTTGGGGTCCAGAACACTGAAGCTTTCTTT
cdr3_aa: CASSQETRLGVQNTEAFF

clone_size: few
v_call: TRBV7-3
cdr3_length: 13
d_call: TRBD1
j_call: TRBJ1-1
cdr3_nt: TGTGCCAGCAGCTTGACGACAGGGGGAGAAGCTTTCTTT
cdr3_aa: CASSLTTGGEAFF

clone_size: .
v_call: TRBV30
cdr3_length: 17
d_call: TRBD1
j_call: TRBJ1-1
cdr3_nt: TGTGCCTGGAGTACAAACACTAACAGGGGGCATAACACTGAAGCTTTCTTT
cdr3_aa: CAWSTNTNRGHNTEAFF

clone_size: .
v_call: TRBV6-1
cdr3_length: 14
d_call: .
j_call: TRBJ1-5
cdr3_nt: TGTGCCAGCAACCCGGGACGTAGCAATCAGCCCCAGCATTTT
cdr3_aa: CASNPGRSNQPQHF

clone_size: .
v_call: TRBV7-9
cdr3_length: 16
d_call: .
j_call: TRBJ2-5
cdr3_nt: TGTGCCAGCAGCGACCAGTTTGAGGGGCTCCAAGAGACCCAGTACTTC
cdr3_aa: CASSDQFEGLQETQYF

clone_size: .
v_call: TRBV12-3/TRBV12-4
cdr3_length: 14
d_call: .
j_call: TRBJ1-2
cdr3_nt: TGTGCCAGCAGTTTATACGATAGGGGATTAGGCTACACCTTC
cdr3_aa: CASSLYDRGLGYTF

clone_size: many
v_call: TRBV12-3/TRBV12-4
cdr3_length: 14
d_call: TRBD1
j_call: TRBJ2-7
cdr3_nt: TGTGCCAGCAGTCCCACAGGGGATTCCTACGAGCAGTACTTC
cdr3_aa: CASSPTGDSYEQYF

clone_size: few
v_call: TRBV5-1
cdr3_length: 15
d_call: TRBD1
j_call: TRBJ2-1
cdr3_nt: TGCGCCAGCAGCTTAGGGACAGGGGCAACCAATGAGCAGTTCTTC
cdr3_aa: CASSLGTGATNEQFF

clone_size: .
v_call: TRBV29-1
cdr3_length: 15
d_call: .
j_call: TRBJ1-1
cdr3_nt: TGCAGCGTTGAAGATGTGACGGCTTGGAACACTGAAGCTTTCTTT
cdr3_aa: CSVEDVTAWNTEAFF

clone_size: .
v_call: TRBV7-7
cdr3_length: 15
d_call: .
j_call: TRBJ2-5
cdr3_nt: TGTGCTAGCAGCTTAGGGGCGACAGTCCAAGAGACCCAGTACTTC
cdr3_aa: CASSLGATVQETQYF

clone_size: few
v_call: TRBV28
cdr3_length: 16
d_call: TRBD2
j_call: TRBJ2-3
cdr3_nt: TGTGCCAGCAGTTCCAGGGCGGGAGGGGATACAGATACGCAGTATTTT
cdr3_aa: CASSSRAGGDTDTQYF

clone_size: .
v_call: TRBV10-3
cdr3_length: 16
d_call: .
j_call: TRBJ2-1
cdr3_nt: TGTGCCATCAGTGAGTCGTGGCGCGTCACCTACAATGAGCAGTTCTTC
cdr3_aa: CAISESWRVTYNEQFF

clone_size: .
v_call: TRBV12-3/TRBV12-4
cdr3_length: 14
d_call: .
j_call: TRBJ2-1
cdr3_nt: TGTGCCAGCAGCCCGTTCGTGGGAGACAATGAGCAGTTCTTC
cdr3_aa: CASSPFVGDNEQFF

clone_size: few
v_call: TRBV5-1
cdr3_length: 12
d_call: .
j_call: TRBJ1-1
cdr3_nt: TGCGCCAGCAGCTTGGCCCTGGGGGAAGCTTTCTTT
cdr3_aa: CASSLALGEAFF

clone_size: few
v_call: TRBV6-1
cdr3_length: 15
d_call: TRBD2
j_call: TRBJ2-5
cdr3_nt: TGTGCCAGCAGCAGGACTAGCGGGAGGTTTGAGACCCAGTACTTC
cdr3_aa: CASSRTSGRFETQYF

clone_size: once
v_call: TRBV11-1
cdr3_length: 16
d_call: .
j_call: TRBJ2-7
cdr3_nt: TGTGCCAGCAGCCACCCTGGGGGGTATGGGGCCTACGAGCAGTACTTC
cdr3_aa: CASSHPGGYGAYEQYF

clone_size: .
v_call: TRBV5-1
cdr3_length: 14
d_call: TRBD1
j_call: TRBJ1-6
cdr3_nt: TGCGCCAGCAGCTTAGAGGGGGCCGGTCCCCCCCTCCACTTT
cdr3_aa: CASSLEGAGPPLHF

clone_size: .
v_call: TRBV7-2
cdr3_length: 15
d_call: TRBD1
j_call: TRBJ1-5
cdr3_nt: TGTGCCAGCAGCCTACGACAGGGGGGCGACCAGCCCCAGCATTTT
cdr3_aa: CASSLRQGGDQPQHF

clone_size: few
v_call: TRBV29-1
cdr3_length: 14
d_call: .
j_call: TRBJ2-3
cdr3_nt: TGCAGCGTTGGCGCGGCAGCGCTCGGGGATACGCAGTATTTT
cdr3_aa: CSVGAAALGDTQYF

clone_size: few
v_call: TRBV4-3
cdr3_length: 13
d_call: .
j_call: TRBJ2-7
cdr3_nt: TGCGCCAGCAGCCAAGATCGGGGGCACGAGCAGTACTTC
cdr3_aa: CASSQDRGHEQYF

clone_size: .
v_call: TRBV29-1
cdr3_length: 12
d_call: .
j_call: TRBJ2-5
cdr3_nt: TGCAGCGTTGTGCCAGGACAAGAGACCCAGTACTTC
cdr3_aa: CSVVPGQETQYF

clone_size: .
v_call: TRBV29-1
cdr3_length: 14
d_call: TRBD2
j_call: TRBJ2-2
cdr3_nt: TGCAGCGTCCGGGGGGGGCCGGACACCGGGGAGCTGTTTTTT
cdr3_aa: CSVRGGPDTGELFF

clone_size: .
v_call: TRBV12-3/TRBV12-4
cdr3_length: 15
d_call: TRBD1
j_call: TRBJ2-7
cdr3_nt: TGTGCCAGCAGCTTGGACAGGGGAAAGGTGGGCGAGCAGTACTTC
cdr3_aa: CASSLDRGKVGEQYF

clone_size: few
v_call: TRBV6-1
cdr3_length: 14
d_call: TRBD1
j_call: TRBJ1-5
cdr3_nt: TGTGCCAGCAAAACTCAAGGGGGCGGTCAGCCCCAGCATTTT
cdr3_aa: CASKTQGGGQPQHF

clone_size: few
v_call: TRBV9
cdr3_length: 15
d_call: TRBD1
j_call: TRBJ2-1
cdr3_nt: TGTGCCAGCACTACAGGGGGCGGTGTTAAAAATGAGCAGTTCTTC
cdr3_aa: CASTTGGGVKNEQFF

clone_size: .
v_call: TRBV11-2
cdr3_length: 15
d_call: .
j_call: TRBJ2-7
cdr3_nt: TGTGCCAGCAGCTTAAACGGTCGAGTTACCTACGAGCAGTACTTC
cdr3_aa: CASSLNGRVTYEQYF

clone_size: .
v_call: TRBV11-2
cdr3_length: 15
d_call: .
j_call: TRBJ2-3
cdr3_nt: TGTGCCAGCAGCCCCTTCAGGGGAAGCACAGATACGCAGTATTTT
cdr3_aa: CASSPFRGSTDTQYF

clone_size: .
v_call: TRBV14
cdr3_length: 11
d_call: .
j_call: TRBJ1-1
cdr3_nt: TGTGCCAGCAGCCAGGCAGGGGCGGCTTTCTTT
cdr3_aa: CASSQAGAAFF

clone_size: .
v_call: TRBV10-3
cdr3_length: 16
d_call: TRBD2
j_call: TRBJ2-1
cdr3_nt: TGTGCCATCAGATCCGCAGCGGGAGGGCCGGGGAATGAGCAGTTCTTC
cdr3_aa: CAIRSAAGGPGNEQFF

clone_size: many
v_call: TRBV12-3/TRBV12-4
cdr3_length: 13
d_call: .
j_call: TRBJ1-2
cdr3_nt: TGTGCCAGCAGTTTAGGGGGGAGGTATGGCTACACCTTC
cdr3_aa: CASSLGGRYGYTF

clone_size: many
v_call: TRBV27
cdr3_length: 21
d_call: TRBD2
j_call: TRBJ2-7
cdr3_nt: TGTGCCAGCCCGACGTGGGTCAGACCTAAACTAGCGGGGGAGTCCCCCTACGAGCAGTACTTC
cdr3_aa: CASPTWVRPKLAGESPYEQYF